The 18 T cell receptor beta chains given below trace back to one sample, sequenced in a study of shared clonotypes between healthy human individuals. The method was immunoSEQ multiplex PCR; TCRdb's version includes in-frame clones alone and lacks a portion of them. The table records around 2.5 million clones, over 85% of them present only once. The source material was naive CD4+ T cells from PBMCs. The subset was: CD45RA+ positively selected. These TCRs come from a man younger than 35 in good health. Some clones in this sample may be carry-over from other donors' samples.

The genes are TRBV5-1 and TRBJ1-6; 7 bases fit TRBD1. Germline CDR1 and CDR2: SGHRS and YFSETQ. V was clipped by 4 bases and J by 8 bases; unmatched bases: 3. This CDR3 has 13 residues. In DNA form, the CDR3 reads TGCGCCAGCAGCGATCAGGGGGATTCACCCCTCCACTTT. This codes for CASSDQGDSPLHF.

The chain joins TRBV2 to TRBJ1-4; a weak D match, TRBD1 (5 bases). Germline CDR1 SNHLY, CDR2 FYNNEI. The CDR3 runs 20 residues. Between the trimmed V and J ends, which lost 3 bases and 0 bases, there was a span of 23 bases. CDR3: CASSEVAGAGERATNEKLFF. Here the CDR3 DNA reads TGTGCCAGCAGTGAGGTGGCCGGGGCAGGAGAACGTGCAACTAATGAAAAACTGTTTTTT.

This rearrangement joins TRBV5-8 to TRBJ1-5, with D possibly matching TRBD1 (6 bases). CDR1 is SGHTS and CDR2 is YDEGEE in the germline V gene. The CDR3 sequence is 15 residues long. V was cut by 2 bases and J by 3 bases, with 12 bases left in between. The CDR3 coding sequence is TGTGCCAGCAGCTTTTCACAGGGCTACAATCAGCCCCAGCATTTT. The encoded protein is CASSFSQGYNQPQHF.

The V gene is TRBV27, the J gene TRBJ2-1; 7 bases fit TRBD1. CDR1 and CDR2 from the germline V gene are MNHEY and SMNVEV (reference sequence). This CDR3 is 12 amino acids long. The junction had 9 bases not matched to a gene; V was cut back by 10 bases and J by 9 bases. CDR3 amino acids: CATQGQLGEQFF. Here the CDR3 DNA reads TGTGCCACCCAGGGACAGCTAGGTGAGCAGTTCTTC.

CDR3 sequence reads: CASRDTGSSNQPQHF. The CDR3 nucleotides read TGTGCCAGCAGAGATACAGGGTCCAGCAATCAGCCCCAGCATTTT. V usage is TRBV27 and J usage is TRBJ1-5; D is perhaps TRBD1 (6 bases). The CDR3 runs to 15 residues. V was clipped by 6 bases and J by 1 base, with 13 bases between them. Germline V gene data show CDR1 as MNHEY and CDR2 as SMNVEV (reference sequence).

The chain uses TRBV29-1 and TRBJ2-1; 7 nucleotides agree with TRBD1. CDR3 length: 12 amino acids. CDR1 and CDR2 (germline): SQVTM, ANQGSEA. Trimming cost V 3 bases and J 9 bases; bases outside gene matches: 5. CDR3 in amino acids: CSVEQGVIEQFF. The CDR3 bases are TGCAGCGTTGAGCAGGGGGTAATTGAGCAGTTCTTC.

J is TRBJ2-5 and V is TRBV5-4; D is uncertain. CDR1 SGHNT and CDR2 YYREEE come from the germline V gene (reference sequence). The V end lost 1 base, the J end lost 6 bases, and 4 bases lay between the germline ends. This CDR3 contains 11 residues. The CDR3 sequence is CASSLSQTQYF. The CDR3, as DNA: TGTGCCAGCAGCTTGAGCCAGACCCAGTACTTC. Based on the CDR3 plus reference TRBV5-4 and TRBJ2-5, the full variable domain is ETGVTQSPTHLIKTRGQQVTLRCSSQSGHNTVSWYQQALGQGPQFIFQYYREEENGRGNFPPRFSGLQFPNYSSELNVNALELDDSALYLCASSLSQTQYFGPGTRLLVL.

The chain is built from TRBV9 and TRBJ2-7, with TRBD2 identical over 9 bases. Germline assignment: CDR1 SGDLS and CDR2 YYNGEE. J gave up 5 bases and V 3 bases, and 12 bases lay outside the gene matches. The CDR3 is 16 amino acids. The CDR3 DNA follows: TGTGCCAGCAGCGCATCGGGAGCGGGAGGATATAACGAGCAGTACTTC. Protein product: CASSASGAGGYNEQYF.

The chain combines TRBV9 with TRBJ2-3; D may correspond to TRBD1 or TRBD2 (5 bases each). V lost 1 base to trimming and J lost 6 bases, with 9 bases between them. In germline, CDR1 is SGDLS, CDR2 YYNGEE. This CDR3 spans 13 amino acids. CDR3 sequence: CASSVWDGDTQYF. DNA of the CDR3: TGTGCCAGCAGCGTATGGGACGGCGATACGCAGTATTTT.

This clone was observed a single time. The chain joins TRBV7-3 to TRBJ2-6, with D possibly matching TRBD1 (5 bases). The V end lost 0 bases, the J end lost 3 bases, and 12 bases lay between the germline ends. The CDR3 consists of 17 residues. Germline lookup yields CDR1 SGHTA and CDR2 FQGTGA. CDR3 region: CASSLTAQGSGANVLTF. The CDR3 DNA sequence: TGTGCCAGCAGCTTAACGGCCCAGGGAAGTGGGGCCAACGTCCTGACTTTC.

The CDR3 DNA is TGTGCCAGCAGCTTAACGGGGGTCAACAATGAGCAGTTCTTC. Translating it yields CASSLTGVNNEQFF. The chain is built from TRBV7-3 and TRBJ2-1; D possibly uses TRBD1 or TRBD2 (5 bases each). Germline-derived CDR1 and CDR2 are SGHTA and FQGTGA. CDR3 size: 14 residues. V shed 0 bases and J shed 5 bases, with 8 bases lying between them.

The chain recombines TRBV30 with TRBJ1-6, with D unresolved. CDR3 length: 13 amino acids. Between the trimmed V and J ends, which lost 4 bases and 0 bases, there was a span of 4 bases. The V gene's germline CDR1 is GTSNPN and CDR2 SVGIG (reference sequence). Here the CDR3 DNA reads TGTGCCTGGACAGCCTCCTATAATTCACCCCTCCACTTT. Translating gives CAWTASYNSPLHF.

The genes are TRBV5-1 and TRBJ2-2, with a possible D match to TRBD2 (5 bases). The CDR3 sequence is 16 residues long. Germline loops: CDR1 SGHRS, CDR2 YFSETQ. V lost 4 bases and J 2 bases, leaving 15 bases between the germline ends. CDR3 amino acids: CASSPVLAPNTGELFF. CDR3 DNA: TGCGCCAGCAGCCCCGTGCTAGCCCCCAACACCGGGGAGCTGTTTTTT.

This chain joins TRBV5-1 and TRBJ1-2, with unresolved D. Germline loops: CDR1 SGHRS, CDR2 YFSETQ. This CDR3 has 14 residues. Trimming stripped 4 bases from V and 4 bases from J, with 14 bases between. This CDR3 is CASSLDPASYGYTF. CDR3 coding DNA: TGCGCCAGCAGCCTCGACCCAGCGAGCTATGGCTACACCTTC.

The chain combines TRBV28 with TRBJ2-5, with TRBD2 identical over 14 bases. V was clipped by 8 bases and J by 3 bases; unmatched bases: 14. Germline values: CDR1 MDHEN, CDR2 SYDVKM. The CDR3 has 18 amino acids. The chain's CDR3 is CASGDGLAGGGGKETQYF. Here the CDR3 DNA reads TGTGCCAGCGGGGACGGACTAGCGGGAGGAGGAGGAAAAGAGACCCAGTACTTC.

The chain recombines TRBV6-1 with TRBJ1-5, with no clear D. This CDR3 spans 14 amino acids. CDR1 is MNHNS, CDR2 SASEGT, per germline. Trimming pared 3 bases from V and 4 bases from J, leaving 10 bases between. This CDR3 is CASSENLINQPQHF. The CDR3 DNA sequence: TGTGCCAGCAGTGAGAATCTGATTAATCAGCCCCAGCATTTT.

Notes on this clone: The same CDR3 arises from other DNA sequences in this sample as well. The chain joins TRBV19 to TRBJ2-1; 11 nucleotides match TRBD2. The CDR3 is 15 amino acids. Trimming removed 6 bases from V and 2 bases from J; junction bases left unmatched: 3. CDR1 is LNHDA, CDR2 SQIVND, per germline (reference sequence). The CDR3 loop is CASRLAGGPYNEQFF. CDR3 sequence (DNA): TGTGCCAGTAGGTTAGCGGGAGGGCCCTACAATGAGCAGTTCTTC.

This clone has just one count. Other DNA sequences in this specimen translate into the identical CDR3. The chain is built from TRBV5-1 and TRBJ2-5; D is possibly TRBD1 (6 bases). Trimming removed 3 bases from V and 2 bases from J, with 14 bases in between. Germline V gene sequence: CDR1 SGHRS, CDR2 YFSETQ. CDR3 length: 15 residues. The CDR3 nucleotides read TGCGCCAGCAGCTCTTCCGGGACAACTCAAGAGACCCAGTACTTC. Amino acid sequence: CASSSSGTTQETQYF.